A single sample gave rise to the 30 T cell receptor beta chains below, sequenced in a study of cytomegalovirus exposure and HLA in healthy donors. Primers for the PCR totalled 60 Vbeta and 13 Jbeta. TCRdb's table, derived via immunoSEQ multiplex PCR, lists solely in-frame clones and lacks some. Here the sample spans about 260,000 clones, more than 55% being singletons. The sequencing input was PBMCs. These receptor sequences come from a female donor in good health and CMV-seronegative.

The CDR3 nucleotides read TGTGCCAGCAGGGGAAACAGGGGGCGCGGCGAGCAGTACTTC. Residues: CASRGNRGRGEQYF. This chain joins TRBV6-1 and TRBJ2-7; 9 nucleotides line up with TRBD1. V lost 6 bases to trimming and J lost 6 bases; unmatched junction nucleotides: 9. Germline V gene lookup returns CDR1 MNHNS and CDR2 SASEGT. This CDR3 contains 14 residues.

The chain couples TRBV5-1 to TRBJ1-1, with D tentatively TRBD1 (5 bases). Germline V gene lookup returns CDR1 SGHRS and CDR2 YFSETQ. The CDR3 sequence is 15 residues long. V was trimmed by 2 bases and J by 0 bases, leaving 11 bases between them. The CDR3 nucleotides read TGCGCCAGCAGCTTACAGGTCAGCATGAACACTGAAGCTTTCTTT. Residues: CASSLQVSMNTEAFF. The full variable domain, its missing parts supplied by reference TRBV5-1 and TRBJ1-1, is KAGVTQTPRYLIKTRGQQVTLSCSPISGHRSVSWYQQTPGQGLQFLFEYFSETQRNKGNFPGRFSGRQFSNSRSEMNVSTLELGDSALYLCASSLQVSMNTEAFFGQGTRLTVV.

The chain uses TRBV4-1 and TRBJ2-7; 10 bases are a match to TRBD2. Germline CDR1 and CDR2: MGHRA and YSYEKL. The V gene end was trimmed by 4 bases and the J gene end by 3 bases; junction bases not matched to a gene: 9. The CDR3 runs to 16 residues. CDR3 in DNA: TGCGCCAGCAGCCTAATGGGGGGACTAGCGAGCTACGAGCAGTACTTC. Residues: CASSLMGGLASYEQYF.

The V gene is TRBV7-9, the J gene TRBJ2-7; TRBD1 is a possible D gene (6 bases). Germline loops: CDR1 SEHNR, CDR2 FQNEAQ (reference sequence). This CDR3 has 16 residues. V was trimmed by 0 bases and J by 5 bases, leaving 17 bases between them. CDR3 protein: CASSLAPGQPRDEQYF. The CDR3 nucleotides are TGTGCCAGCAGCTTAGCACCGGGACAACCTCGGGACGAGCAGTACTTC. The full variable domain, its missing parts supplied by reference TRBV7-9 and TRBJ2-7, is DTGVSQNPRHKITKRGQNVTFRCDPISEHNRLYWYRQTLGQGPEFLTYFQNEAQLEKSRLLSDRFSAERPKGSFSTLEIQRTEQGDSAMYLCASSLAPGQPRDEQYFGPGTRLTVT.

The chain couples TRBV30 to TRBJ1-3; the D gene is possibly TRBD1 (5 bases). The CDR3 covers 17 residues. Germline loops: CDR1 GTSNPN, CDR2 SVGIG (reference sequence). Trimming cost V 0 bases and J 3 bases, with 18 bases left between them. CDR3 nucleotides: TGTGCCTGGAGTGTATATCGTACATCCGGGGGTGGAAACACCATATATTTT. This translates into CAWSVYRTSGGGNTIYF.

The rearrangement links TRBV2 to TRBJ1-2; 8 bases agree with TRBD1. The CDR3 covers 14 residues. Losses at the gene ends were 3 bases for V and 3 bases for J; bases not matched to a gene: 3. Germline CDR1 is SNHLY and CDR2 is FYNNEI. Written as DNA, the CDR3 is TGTGCCAGCAGTGACGAGACAGGGGACTATGGCTACACCTTC. Its translation is CASSDETGDYGYTF.

The genes are TRBV27 and TRBJ1-1, with D unresolved. Germline V gene sequence: CDR1 MNHEY, CDR2 SMNVEV (reference sequence). CDR3 size: 14 residues. The V end was cut by 6 bases, the J end by 5 bases, with 16 bases between. CDR3 sequence (DNA): TGTGCCAGCAGAGTGATCAGTGGGCATACTGAAGCTTTCTTT. This gives the protein CASRVISGHTEAFF.

This chain links TRBV2 with TRBJ1-5; D ambiguous. Trimming took 3 bases from V and 4 from J, leaving 13 bases between them. Germline V gene data show CDR1 as SNHLY and CDR2 as FYNNEI. This CDR3 has 15 residues. CDR3 DNA sequence: TGTGCCAGCAGTGAGGGTCAGGCATCGAATCAGCCCCAGCATTTT. It yields the protein CASSEGQASNQPQHF.

This chain joins TRBV13 and TRBJ2-7; TRBD2 agrees at 8 bases. The CDR3 totals 13 residues. Germline lookup yields CDR1 PRHDT and CDR2 FYEKMQ (reference sequence). V lost 7 bases, J lost 2 bases, and 4 bases stayed unmatched. The CDR3 loop is CASKKAGAYEQYF. CDR3 bases: TGTGCCAGCAAGAAAGCGGGAGCCTACGAGCAGTACTTC.

V usage is TRBV5-1 and J usage is TRBJ2-1; possible D gene TRBD2, 6 bases. The CDR3 loop spans 15 amino acids. The V end lost 3 bases, the J end lost 7 bases, and 17 bases lay between the germline ends. From germline, CDR1 is SGHRS and CDR2 YFSETQ. CDR3 sequence: CASSSRTTFGNEQFF. The CDR3 DNA sequence: TGCGCCAGCAGCTCTCGGACTACCTTTGGGAATGAGCAGTTCTTC. The variable domain in full, completed from reference TRBV5-1 and TRBJ2-1, reads KAGVTQTPRYLIKTRGQQVTLSCSPISGHRSVSWYQQTPGQGLQFLFEYFSETQRNKGNFPGRFSGRQFSNSRSEMNVSTLELGDSALYLCASSSRTTFGNEQFFGPGTRLTVL.

The V gene is TRBV27, the J gene TRBJ1-5; D call uncertain. The CDR3 is 15 residues long. Germline values: CDR1 MNHEY, CDR2 SMNVEV (reference sequence). The ends were cut back, 4 bases at V and 0 bases at J, with 10 bases in the middle. CDR3 sequence: CASSSITDSNQPQHF. As DNA, the CDR3 is TGTGCCAGCAGTTCAATTACAGATAGCAATCAGCCCCAGCATTTT.

The chain employs TRBV27 and TRBJ2-7; 13 bases fit TRBD2. V lost 4 bases and J lost 3; bases outside the gene matches: 3. Germline lookup yields CDR1 MNHEY and CDR2 SMNVEV (reference sequence). This CDR3 spans 15 amino acids. Here the CDR3 reads CASSYGLAGDYEQYF. As DNA, the CDR3 is TGTGCCAGCAGTTACGGACTAGCGGGAGACTACGAGCAGTACTTC.

The chain recombines TRBV5-5 with TRBJ1-4, with unresolved D. The CDR3 runs 14 residues. V dropped 1 base and J dropped 7 bases, with 11 bases sitting between them. CDR1 is SGHKS and CDR2 is YYEKEE in the germline V gene (reference sequence). CDR3 nucleotides: TGTGCCAGCAGCTTGTTATTGGGCAGTGAAAAACTGTTTTTT. Its translation: CASSLLLGSEKLFF.

This clone showed up just once. CDR3 sequence reads: CASSSGKRSEQYF. The CDR3 DNA reads as TGTGCCAGTAGTAGCGGTAAGAGGTCCGAGCAGTACTTC. This chain connects TRBV19 to TRBJ2-7, with D hard to call. The CDR3 loop spans 13 amino acids. The V and J ends lost 4 bases and 6 bases respectively, with 13 bases between them. Per germline, CDR1 LNHDA and CDR2 SQIVND (reference sequence).

CDR3 loop: CASSLWGQGADGYGYTF. In nucleotides, the CDR3 is TGTGCCAGCAGTTTATGGGGACAGGGGGCGGATGGGTATGGCTACACCTTC. The V and J genes are TRBV27 and TRBJ1-2; 12 nucleotides agree with TRBD1. The V segment lost 1 base and the J segment 5 bases; nucleotides outside the gene matches: 8. Germline CDR1 reads MNHEY; CDR2 reads SMNVEV (reference sequence). CDR3 length: 17 amino acids.

V usage is TRBV2 and J usage is TRBJ2-6, with D unclear. From germline, CDR1 is SNHLY and CDR2 FYNNEI. The CDR3 totals 14 residues. V was clipped by 8 bases and J by 1 base, with 9 bases between them. The CDR3 region is CASSQSSGANVLTF. In DNA form, the CDR3 reads TGTGCCAGCTCTCAGTCTTCTGGGGCCAACGTCCTGACTTTC.

This chain joins TRBV9 and TRBJ2-5, with 7 bases lining up with TRBD2. There are 17 residues in the CDR3. Germline CDR1 is SGDLS and CDR2 is YYNGEE. Trimming took 0 bases from V and 5 from J; bases not matched to a gene: 13. The CDR3 DNA is TGTGCCAGCAGCGTAGATGGGGGTCGGGGGGTCGATGAGACCCAGTACTTC. Translation: CASSVDGGRGVDETQYF. Combining the CDR3 with reference TRBV9 and TRBJ2-5 gives the whole variable domain DSGVTQTPKHLITATGQRVTLRCSPRSGDLSVYWYQQSLDQGLQFLIQYYNGEERAKGNILERFSAQQFPDLHSELNLSSLELGDSALYFCASSVDGGRGVDETQYFGPGTRLLVL.

The V gene is TRBV7-2, the J gene TRBJ2-3; TRBD1 matches 8 bases. V shed 2 bases, J shed 5 bases, and the junction held 3 bases outside the gene matches. There are 14 residues in the CDR3. Germline values: CDR1 SGHTA, CDR2 FQGNSA. CDR3 sequence (DNA): TGTGCCAGCAGCTTAAACAGGGGGATAGATACGCAGTATTTT. It is translated as CASSLNRGIDTQYF.

This clone turned up a few times. The gene calls are TRBV4-1 and TRBJ2-3; D gene unclear. The V end lost 0 bases, the J end lost 1 base, and 8 bases lay between the germline ends. CDR3 size: 15 residues. CDR1 and CDR2 from the germline V gene are MGHRA and YSYEKL. CDR3 DNA: TGCGCCAGCAGCCAAGAGTATACACGCACAGATACGCAGTATTTT. Protein: CASSQEYTRTDTQYF.

This clone was picked up a small number of times. The gene calls are TRBV5-8 and TRBJ2-7, with TRBD2 matching 8 bases. With V trimmed by 4 bases and J by 4 bases, 10 bases remained unmatched. CDR1 and CDR2 (germline): SGHTS, YDEGEE. The CDR3 consists of 15 residues. CDR3 DNA sequence: TGTGCCAGCAGCCCCTTCAGAAGCGGGAGTTACGAGCAGTACTTC. Its translation: CASSPFRSGSYEQYF.

This clone occurred a few times. This rearrangement joins TRBV4-2 to TRBJ2-5; 7 bases map to TRBD2. J gave up 2 bases and V 1 base, and 4 bases lay outside the gene matches. The CDR3 has 15 residues. Germline loops: CDR1 LGHNA, CDR2 YNFKEQ. Here the CDR3 DNA reads TGTGCCAGCAGCCAAGGAGCGGGGCAGCAAGAGACCCAGTACTTC. Its protein is CASSQGAGQQETQYF.

J is TRBJ1-1 and V is TRBV6-1; 9 nucleotides match TRBD1. The CDR3 has 14 residues. The V and J ends lost 4 bases and 5 bases, in that order; junction bases with no gene match: 5. Germline V gene data show CDR1 as MNHNS and CDR2 as SASEGT. The CDR3 reads CASSVGQGLTEAFF. The CDR3 DNA follows: TGTGCCAGCAGTGTTGGACAGGGGTTGACTGAAGCTTTCTTT.

This chain links TRBV6-1 with TRBJ2-5, with 12 nucleotides matching TRBD1. The CDR3 loop spans 14 amino acids. The germline V gene has CDR1 MNHNS and CDR2 SASEGT. The junction had 4 bases not matched to a gene; V was cut back by 6 bases and J by 5 bases. The CDR3 sequence is CASRGGTGGETQYF. DNA of the CDR3: TGTGCCAGCAGGGGAGGGACAGGGGGCGAGACCCAGTACTTC.

The chain joins TRBV27 to TRBJ2-3, with TRBD2 matching over 8 bases. The CDR3 runs to 14 residues. Trimming removed 5 bases from V and 2 bases from J; junction bases left unmatched: 3. In germline, CDR1 is MNHEY, CDR2 SMNVEV (reference sequence). This CDR3 reads CASSELAVTDTQYF. As DNA, the CDR3 is TGTGCCAGCAGTGAACTAGCGGTCACAGATACGCAGTATTTT.

The V gene is TRBV11-3, the J gene TRBJ2-2; 10 bases are shared with TRBD2. Germline assignment: CDR1 SGHNT and CDR2 YENEEA. CDR3 length: 18 residues. V trimming: 3 bases; J trimming: 0 bases; junction bases outside the gene matches: 7. CDR3 DNA sequence: TGTGCCAGCAGCTTCGGGGGACTAGCGTCCTCGAACACCGGGGAGCTGTTTTTT. It is translated as CASSFGGLASSNTGELFF.

The CDR3 sequence: CASLAAAQDYEQYF. CDR3 bases: TGTGCCAGCCTAGCGGCCGCGCAGGACTACGAGCAGTACTTC. The V and J genes are TRBV2 and TRBJ2-7; 7 bases are shared with TRBD2. The CDR3 has 14 amino acids. V lost 8 bases, J lost 3 bases, and 10 bases stayed unmatched. Germline assignment: CDR1 SNHLY and CDR2 FYNNEI.

The chain employs TRBV11-2 and TRBJ1-3, with D possibly being TRBD1 (5 bases). Trimming pared 1 base from V and 0 bases from J, leaving 10 bases between. The germline V gene encodes CDR1 SGHAT and CDR2 FQNNGV. The CDR3 contains 16 residues. CDR3 DNA sequence: TGTGCCAGCAGCTTAGCGGGGAGGGGCTCTGGAAACACCATATATTTT. Protein sequence: CASSLAGRGSGNTIYF.

The J gene is TRBJ1-6, the V gene TRBV2; D remains ambiguous. The CDR3 has 15 residues. Germline CDR1 SNHLY, CDR2 FYNNEI. V shed 5 bases and J shed 6 bases, with 14 bases lying between them. The CDR3 DNA reads as TGTGCCAGCAGTACGCTACGCACGGGTAATTCACCCCTCCACTTT. Translating it yields CASSTLRTGNSPLHF.

The chain joins TRBV10-3 to TRBJ1-5, with 11 bases matching TRBD1. V lost 7 bases, J lost 3 bases, and 2 bases stayed unmatched. The V gene's germline CDR1 is ENHRY and CDR2 SYGVKD. The CDR3 contains 14 residues. Here the CDR3 DNA reads TGTGCCATCATGGGACAGGGGGACAATCAGCCCCAGCATTTT. It specifies CAIMGQGDNQPQHF.

The rearrangement uses TRBV19 and TRBJ2-7, with 8 bases fitting TRBD2. Germline assignment: CDR1 LNHDA and CDR2 SQIVND (reference sequence). With 9 bases clipped from V and 2 bases from J, the junction kept 6 bases outside the gene matches. The CDR3 covers 13 residues. The CDR3 coding sequence is TGTGCCAGCGCCGGGGGGGTAGCCTACGAGCAGTACTTC. Protein product: CASAGGVAYEQYF. Combining the CDR3 with reference TRBV19 and TRBJ2-7 gives the whole variable domain DGGITQSPKYLFRKEGQNVTLSCEQNLNHDAMYWYRQDPGQGLRLIYYSQIVNDFQKGDIAEGYSVSREKKESFPLTVTSAQKNPTAFYLCASAGGVAYEQYFGPGTRLTVT.